A selection of T cell receptor beta chains follows, all from one sample in a study of cytomegalovirus exposure and HLA in healthy donors. Sequenced by immunoSEQ multiplex PCR; TCRdb stores in-frame clones only, minus some. The sample has 200,000 to 300,000 clones; roughly 81% are singletons. Sequencing input: PBMCs. These receptors originate from a woman between 40 and 55 years old in good health and CMV-seropositive. CDR3s include the opening cysteine and the closing phenylalanine or tryptophan. D genes are given only for firm matches. Rows may omit the clone size; those that give it use once, few, many or a size class.

d_call: NA; clone_size: NA; v_call: TRBV5-8; j_call: TRBJ2-7; cdr3_nt: TGTGCCAGCAGCTTGGACCTATTAAATTCCTACGAGCAGTACTTC; cdr3_aa: CASSLDLLNSYEQYF
d_call: TRBD1; clone_size: once; v_call: TRBV7-6; j_call: TRBJ2-2; cdr3_nt: TGTGCCAGCAGCTCCGGTACCCTTGGGACAGGGATAGAGCTGTTTTTT; cdr3_aa: CASSSGTLGTGIELFF
d_call: TRBD1; clone_size: NA; v_call: TRBV13; j_call: TRBJ2-7; cdr3_nt: TGTGCCAGCAGCTTAGCCGACAGGGGACCTCCCTACGAGCAGTACTTC; cdr3_aa: CASSLADRGPPYEQYF
d_call: NA; clone_size: NA; v_call: TRBV7-9; j_call: TRBJ1-1; cdr3_nt: TGTGCCAGCAGCCCGAACAGGAACACTGAAGCTTTCTTT; cdr3_aa: CASSPNRNTEAFF
d_call: NA; clone_size: NA; v_call: TRBV7-9; j_call: TRBJ1-2; cdr3_nt: TGTGCCAGCAGCCCCCAGGGAGGTGGCTACACCTTC; cdr3_aa: CASSPQGGGYTF
d_call: NA; clone_size: NA; v_call: TRBV18; j_call: TRBJ1-1; cdr3_nt: TGTGCCAGCTCACCACCATTAGGGGGGAACACTGAAGCTTTCTTT; cdr3_aa: CASSPPLGGNTEAFF
d_call: TRBD1; clone_size: NA; v_call: TRBV7-6; j_call: TRBJ1-1; cdr3_nt: TGTGCCAGCAGCTTAGAGGCCAGGGGGCTTACTGAAGCTTTCTTT; cdr3_aa: CASSLEARGLTEAFF
d_call: TRBD2; clone_size: NA; v_call: TRBV5-6; j_call: TRBJ2-7; cdr3_nt: TGTGCCAGCAGCCTGGTAGCGGGCCCTAGGGATTACGAGCAGTACTTC; cdr3_aa: CASSLVAGPRDYEQYF
d_call: TRBD1; clone_size: once; v_call: TRBV7-7; j_call: TRBJ2-5; cdr3_nt: TGTGCTAGCAGCTTAATCGGACAGGGACAAGAGACCCAGTACTTC; cdr3_aa: CASSLIGQGQETQYF
d_call: NA; clone_size: NA; v_call: TRBV9; j_call: TRBJ1-1; cdr3_nt: TGTGCCAGCAGCCTCGACAGGCTGAACACTGAAGCTTTCTTT; cdr3_aa: CASSLDRLNTEAFF
d_call: TRBD1; clone_size: once; v_call: TRBV12-5; j_call: TRBJ2-2; cdr3_nt: TGTGCTAGTGGTTTGGTACCGGGACAGATGACGAACACCGGGGAGCTGTTTTTT; cdr3_aa: CASGLVPGQMTNTGELFF
d_call: TRBD2; clone_size: once; v_call: TRBV27; j_call: TRBJ2-5; cdr3_nt: TGTGCCAGCAGACCCCTGACTAGCGGGAGGGCCTGGGAGACCCAGTACTTC; cdr3_aa: CASRPLTSGRAWETQYF
d_call: TRBD2; clone_size: NA; v_call: TRBV7-6; j_call: TRBJ2-3; cdr3_nt: TGTGCCAGCAGCCCGGGGGGGACGATACGATCCACAGATACGCAGTATTTT; cdr3_aa: CASSPGGTIRSTDTQYF
d_call: NA; clone_size: few; v_call: TRBV15; j_call: TRBJ1-1; cdr3_nt: TGTGCCACCAGCAGAGGGGCAGGGGCGCCTGAAGCTTTCTTT; cdr3_aa: CATSRGAGAPEAFF
d_call: TRBD2; clone_size: NA; v_call: TRBV19; j_call: TRBJ2-2; cdr3_nt: TGTGCCAGTAGAGGCGGGACTACGACCCTCACCGGGGAGCTGTTTTTT; cdr3_aa: CASRGGTTTLTGELFF
d_call: TRBD1; clone_size: NA; v_call: TRBV27; j_call: TRBJ1-5; cdr3_nt: TGTGCCAGCAGTTTATCGGGGGACAGGGTTTGGAATCAGCCCCAGCATTTT; cdr3_aa: CASSLSGDRVWNQPQHF
d_call: TRBD1; clone_size: once; v_call: TRBV9; j_call: TRBJ1-2; cdr3_nt: TGTGCCAGCAGCGCTGGGACAGGGGAGTTCTATGGCTACACCTTC; cdr3_aa: CASSAGTGEFYGYTF
d_call: TRBD1; clone_size: NA; v_call: TRBV28; j_call: TRBJ1-5; cdr3_nt: TGTGCCAGCAGTTTAGGGGGACAGCTTAGCAATCAGCCCCAGCATTTT; cdr3_aa: CASSLGGQLSNQPQHF
d_call: NA; clone_size: NA; v_call: TRBV7-9; j_call: TRBJ2-7; cdr3_nt: TGTGCCAGCAGCCTCACAGGATCGCCCGAGCAGTACTTC; cdr3_aa: CASSLTGSPEQYF
d_call: NA; clone_size: once; v_call: TRBV7-6; j_call: TRBJ2-5; cdr3_nt: TGTGCCAGCAGCCGGACAAATCAAGAGACCCAGTACTTC; cdr3_aa: CASSRTNQETQYF
d_call: TRBD2; clone_size: NA; v_call: TRBV5-6; j_call: TRBJ2-7; cdr3_nt: TGTGCCAGCAGCTTGACTAGCGGAGGAGGAGGCTACGAGCAGTACTTC; cdr3_aa: CASSLTSGGGGYEQYF
d_call: NA; clone_size: NA; v_call: TRBV5-1; j_call: TRBJ1-2; cdr3_nt: TGCGCCAGCAGCAACGGGAGCCTATTCTATGGCTACACCTTC; cdr3_aa: CASSNGSLFYGYTF